This record looks at one T cell receptor beta chain sequence and its context. Its target is unknown. The data were taken from a study of CD8 T cells in ankylosing spondylitis. Germline-derived CDR1 and CDR2 are SGHRS and YFSETQ. The CDR3 totals 14 residues. The V gene lost 4 bases and the J gene lost 3 bases, with 13 bases spanning the gap. Overall study results and limits: Reportedly, significant enrichment of disease-linked clones occurred in matched ankylosing spondylitis synovial fluid. Within ankylosing spondylitis blood, a TCR beta motif made up of eight highly homologous variants appeared to be characteristic.

Quantitative molecular-barcoded 5'-RACE generated the TCR beta libraries. TCRdb used MiXCR to reprocess the 5' RACE reads, holding one entry per CDR3 protein. The top ten clones hold under 8.5% of a sample with a few hundred thousand distinct CDR3 sequences, 20% of them seen once. This sequence originates from a male donor with ankylosing spondylitis or in good health (not recorded which). This chain connects TRBV5-1 to TRBJ2-5; weak D call: TRBD1 (5 bases). The sample comprised blood, either unsorted or a sorted T cell fraction (not recorded which). The chain's CDR3 is CASSPDSSEETQYF. CDR3 nucleotide sequence: TGCGCCAGCAGCCCCGACAGCTCAGAAGAGACCCAGTACTTC.